Described below is a single TCR beta chain sequence and its context. Its cognate antigen is unknown. This sample is drawn from a study of T cells after posttransplantation cyclophosphamide. Here immunoSEQ multiplex PCR was the method, and the copy in TCRdb shows in-frame clones only, minus some. The sample has under 20,000 clones; 75% to 90% are singletons. Germline CDR1 is MGHDK and CDR2 is SYGVNS. The CDR3 consists of 18 residues. V was trimmed by 3 bases and J by 3 bases, leaving 23 bases between them. Findings and caveats of the study: After PTCy, TRB diversity resembled that of CNI/methotrexate controls. Donor CD8+ memory clones often dominated recipient blood repertoires at later times. Skin or GI-infiltrating T cells shared few TRB sequences with blood.

On the day of bone marrow donation, the related graft donor provided peripheral blood. J is TRBJ1-1 and V is TRBV25-1; TRBD1 is a possible D gene (6 bases). This sequence was found in a man aged 30-40 years in good health and a related stem cell transplant donor. The specimen sequenced was memory CD4+ T cells sorted from blood. CDR3 protein: CASSDQYRPQGSYTEAFF. CDR3 nucleotides: TGTGCCAGCAGTGACCAGTACCGCCCTCAGGGGTCGTACACTGAAGCTTTCTTT.